Listed below are T cell receptor beta chains from one sample, sequenced in a study of a mutant IDH1 vaccine in newly diagnosed glioma. Measured with immunoSEQ multiplex PCR; TCRdb has only the in-frame clones, and not every one. The sample includes 45,000 to 55,000 clones, more than 80% of them seen just once. The sequencing here drew on PBMCs, taken from a glioma patient treated with radiotherapy, temozolomide or both. These receptors all come from a middle-aged man with glioma. CDR3s include the opening cysteine and the closing phenylalanine or tryptophan. The order of the fields is J gene, D gene, clone size, V gene, CDR3 DNA, CDR3 protein. The D gene is left open where the match is weak. Only part of the rows carry a size: once, few, many, or a class if the clone is expanded.

TRBJ1-5	.	.	TRBV19	TGTGCCAGTAGTATTGCCGCGGGCTATAGCAATCAGCCCCAGCATTTT	CASSIAAGYSNQPQHF
TRBJ2-5	TRBD1	.	TRBV5-1	TGCGCCAGCAGCCCTCGACAGGGGCGGGAGACCCAGTACTTC	CASSPRQGRETQYF
TRBJ2-2	TRBD2	.	TRBV4-1	TGCGCCAGCAGCCACCCTAGCGGTGGTACCACCGGGGAGCTGTTTTTT	CASSHPSGGTTGELFF
TRBJ2-2	.	.	TRBV7-2	TGTGCCAGCAGCTTACGAGGGACGAACACCGGGGAGCTGTTTTTT	CASSLRGTNTGELFF
TRBJ2-1	TRBD2	once	TRBV5-1	TGCGCCAGCAGCTTGGTTGGCGGGAGTATCTACAATGAGCAGTTCTTC	CASSLVGGSIYNEQFF
TRBJ2-7	.	.	TRBV4-2	TGTGCCAGCAGCCAAGCTTCCAGCGGTCGAACCTACGAGCAGTACTTC	CASSQASSGRTYEQYF
TRBJ2-5	.	.	TRBV9	TGTGCCAGCACCGTAGGCGGGGGCCTGGAGACCCAGTACTTC	CASTVGGGLETQYF
TRBJ2-5	.	.	TRBV11-2	TGTGCCAGCAGCTTAAGGACCGGGACCCAGTACTTC	CASSLRTGTQYF
TRBJ2-7	TRBD1	.	TRBV18	TGTGCCAGCTCACCGTCGGGACAGGGAAGTTACGAGCAGTACTTC	CASSPSGQGSYEQYF
TRBJ2-7	TRBD2	.	TRBV18	TGTGCCAGCTCAACCCGACTAGCGCACGAGCAGTACTTC	CASSTRLAHEQYF
TRBJ2-3	TRBD2	.	TRBV6-5	TGTGCCAGCAGTTTGCGGGAGGGAATAGATACGCAGTATTTT	CASSLREGIDTQYF
TRBJ2-3	TRBD2	.	TRBV6-1	TGTGCCAGCAGCTTACTAGCGTTTAGCACAGATACGCAGTATTTT	CASSLLAFSTDTQYF
TRBJ2-7	.	.	TRBV2	TGTGCCAGTATTGCCGGGACACTTACCTACGAGCAGTACTTC	CASIAGTLTYEQYF
TRBJ1-4	TRBD1	.	TRBV18	TGTGCCAGCTCACCACAGACAGGGATTGATGAAAAACTGTTTTTT	CASSPQTGIDEKLFF
TRBJ2-1	.	.	TRBV5-1	TGCGCCAGCAGCCTGGGACGAGACGGGAAGGTCTACAATGAGCAGTTCTTC	CASSLGRDGKVYNEQFF
TRBJ1-3	TRBD1	.	TRBV7-2	TGTGCCAGCAGCTTGGGACAGGCCGCACGAAACACCATATATTTT	CASSLGQAARNTIYF
TRBJ1-5	.	.	TRBV7-2	TGTGCCAGCAGCTTCCGGTACGGCCCGGAAGCGCCCCAGCATTTT	CASSFRYGPEAPQHF
TRBJ1-4	TRBD1	.	TRBV4-3	TGCGCCAGCAGCCCGGTCCCGGGACAGGGAACTAATGAAAAACTGTTTTTT	CASSPVPGQGTNEKLFF
TRBJ2-7	.	.	TRBV19	TGTGCCAGTACCACGGACAACCCCTACGAGCAGTACTTC	CASTTDNPYEQYF
TRBJ2-2	.	.	TRBV5-4	TGTGCCAGCAGCTCGACATACACCGGGGAGCTGTTTTTT	CASSSTYTGELFF
TRBJ2-1	.	.	TRBV7-8	TGTGCCAGCAGCTTATGGGCTGAGCAGTTCTTC	CASSLWAEQFF
TRBJ2-3	.	.	TRBV27	TGTGCCAGCAGAACAGGGTTCAGCACAGATACGCAGTATTTT	CASRTGFSTDTQYF
TRBJ1-4	.	.	TRBV27	TGTGCCAGCAGCCTTACGAGGGCCAGTAATGAAAAACTGTTTTTT	CASSLTRASNEKLFF
TRBJ1-2	.	few	TRBV4-2	TGTGCCAGCAGCCAAGGACGAGTCAGATCGGCTGGCTACACCTTC	CASSQGRVRSAGYTF
TRBJ2-5	.	.	TRBV4-1	TGCGCCAGCAGCCAACTCCCCCCAGACAGCGGAGAGACCCAGTACTTC	CASSQLPPDSGETQYF
TRBJ2-2	.	.	TRBV5-4	TGTGCCAGCAGCTTGGCGCGCACCGGGGAGCTGTTTTTT	CASSLARTGELFF
TRBJ2-7	.	once	TRBV5-1	TGCGCCAGCAGCTCTGGGGCGGGGGCGATCTACGAGCAGTACTTC	CASSSGAGAIYEQYF
TRBJ1-1	.	few	TRBV6-5	TGTGCCAGCAGTTACCTAGGGGGCACTGAAGCTTTCTTT	CASSYLGGTEAFF
TRBJ1-5	.	.	TRBV5-5	TGTGCCAGCAGCTTGTCAGGGACAAGCAATCAGCCCCAGCATTTT	CASSLSGTSNQPQHF
TRBJ2-1	TRBD2	.	TRBV5-3	TGTGCCAGAAGCTTGTCGGGACTAGCGACCAGCTCCTACAATGAGCAGTTCTTC	CARSLSGLATSSYNEQFF
TRBJ1-3	.	few	TRBV7-8	TGTGCCAGCAGCTTACTTTCCCGCTCTGGAAACACCATATATTTT	CASSLLSRSGNTIYF
TRBJ2-3	.	.	TRBV5-1	TGCGCCAGCAGCTTGGAGGGTACGCAGTATTTT	CASSLEGTQYF
TRBJ2-7	.	.	TRBV5-4	TGTGCCAGCAGCTTGTTGGGGACGACGACCTACGAGCAGTACTTC	CASSLLGTTTYEQYF
TRBJ2-3	TRBD2	.	TRBV19	TGTGCCAGTAGTATATCGGGACTAGCCACAGATACGCAGTATTTT	CASSISGLATDTQYF
TRBJ2-6	.	.	TRBV19	TGTGCCACCCAGCCCCAAAGTGGGGCCAACGTCCTGACTTTC	CATQPQSGANVLTF
TRBJ2-3	TRBD2	.	TRBV7-2	TGTGCCAGCCGATCTAGCGGGAGAGGGAGAGATACGCAGTATTTT	CASRSSGRGRDTQYF
TRBJ2-7	TRBD2	.	TRBV9	TGTGCCAGCAGCGTAGGCGCGGGGGGGAGGTCCTACGAGCAGTACTTC	CASSVGAGGRSYEQYF
TRBJ2-6	TRBD1	once	TRBV28	TGTGCCAGCAGTCAGACAGGGTCTGGGGCCAACGTCCTGACTTTC	CASSQTGSGANVLTF
TRBJ2-5	.	.	TRBV2	TGTGCCAGCAATAGGGGTGAAGAGACCCAGTACTTC	CASNRGEETQYF
TRBJ2-2	TRBD1	.	TRBV7-2	TGTGCCAGCAGCTTAGCGCAAGCCGGGGAAAATTACAGGGGCGTCACCGGGGAGCTGTTTTTT	CASSLAQAGENYRGVTGELFF
TRBJ2-5	TRBD2	.	TRBV6-5	TGTGCCAGCAGTTACTTCGGGAGGGTAGGGGAGACCCAGTACTTC	CASSYFGRVGETQYF
TRBJ2-7	.	.	TRBV20-1	TGCAGTGCCAACCTGGCGCGCGAGCAGTACTTC	CSANLAREQYF
TRBJ1-1	.	.	TRBV12-5	TGTGCTAGTGGTTTGAGCGGGACTCTTGGAGAGGCTTTCTTT	CASGLSGTLGEAFF
TRBJ1-1	TRBD1	few	TRBV5-1	TGCGCCAGCAGCTCAACAGGGGGCTGGACTGAAGCTTTCTTT	CASSSTGGWTEAFF
TRBJ1-2	TRBD1	few	TRBV6-6	TGTGCCAGCAGCCGTGGACAGGACTATGGCTACACCTTC	CASSRGQDYGYTF
TRBJ1-2	TRBD1	once	TRBV5-1	TGCGCCAGCAGCCAGGACAGGGTGGGTGGCTACACCTTC	CASSQDRVGGYTF
TRBJ2-7	TRBD2	.	TRBV11-2	TGTGCCAGCAGCTGGGGGGGAAGGGAGGGAATCTACGAGCAGTACTTC	CASSWGGREGIYEQYF
TRBJ2-7	TRBD2	.	TRBV5-1	TGCGCCACTTCGAGCGGGAGCTCCTACGAGCAGTACTTC	CATSSGSSYEQYF
TRBJ2-4	.	.	TRBV28	TGTGCCAGCAGTACGTTAAGTGGGATCAGGGCCAAAAACATTCAGTACTTC	CASSTLSGIRAKNIQYF
TRBJ2-2	.	once	TRBV27	TGTGCCAGCAGTCTACGACAGTTAACCGGGGAGCTGTTTTTT	CASSLRQLTGELFF
TRBJ1-5	.	.	TRBV9	TGTGCCAGCAGCGTAGTCCCCGATAGCAATCAGCCCCAGCATTTT	CASSVVPDSNQPQHF
TRBJ2-1	TRBD2	few	TRBV5-4	TGTGCCAGCCATAACCCGACTAGCGGGAGGGCCACGAATGAGCAGTTCTTC	CASHNPTSGRATNEQFF
TRBJ1-5	TRBD1	.	TRBV6-1	TGTGCCAGCTTTAGAGGGACAGGGGGCAATCAGCCCCAGCATTTT	CASFRGTGGNQPQHF
TRBJ2-7	TRBD1	.	TRBV6-1	TGTGCCAGCAGTCGAACGGGACAGACCTACGAGCAGTACTTC	CASSRTGQTYEQYF
TRBJ2-5	TRBD1	.	TRBV10-2	TGCGCCAGCAGAACATATTCGGGACAGTCTGAGACCCAGTACTTC	CASRTYSGQSETQYF
TRBJ1-2	.	.	TRBV21-1	TGTGCCAGCAGCAGGAATCCGAACCGGGACAGGGGCCGGGGCTACACCTTC	CASSRNPNRDRGRGYTF
TRBJ2-2	.	.	TRBV5-4	TGTGCCAGCAGCTTGGGGCTTTTGAACACCGGGGAGCTGTTTTTT	CASSLGLLNTGELFF
TRBJ2-2	TRBD1	.	TRBV13	TGTGCCAGCAGCTCCGCAGGGGGAGCTAGCGGGGAGCTGTTTTTT	CASSSAGGASGELFF
TRBJ1-1	TRBD1	.	TRBV5-1	TGCGCCAGCAGATCTTCTGGGACAGGGTACACTGAAGCTTTCTTT	CASRSSGTGYTEAFF